This TCR beta chain was sequenced during a study of Ad26.COV2.S vaccination and SARS-CoV-2 variants. Study background: Donor was in the COV1001 Ad26.COV2.S trial arm.

This clone was seen only once. Its target is not known. CDR3 length: 15 residues. CDR1 is SEHNR, CDR2 FQNEAQ, per germline (reference sequence). The ends were cut back, 5 bases at V and 2 bases at J, with 13 bases in the middle. The treatment denotes: some 20 received Ad26.COV2.S at low or high dose, single or two shots; several received placebo; per-sample allocation not given. Samples analyzed were those drawn on day 63 after the first vaccine or placebo injection. Donor was an adult aged 18-55 years in Boston. Sequencing was performed with immunoSEQ multiplex PCR; in TCRdb, only in-frame clones are kept and a portion is missing. The profile shows 380,000 or so clones, 80% to 90% of them singletons. Findings and limits, study-wide: Possible underestimation of total T cell responses by the TCR breadth and depth analyses was noted. Spike-specific TCR breadth in vaccine recipients exceeded that seen in placebo recipients.

The sample in question was peripheral blood, obtained in a trial of Ad26.COV2.S vaccine versus placebo. The genes are TRBV7-9 and TRBJ2-1; D is perhaps TRBD2 (5 bases). This sequence originates from a person aged 18-65 years who received the Ad26.COV2.S COVID-19 vaccine or a placebo. CDR3 amino acids: CASSPGLSPYNEQFF. The CDR3 DNA is TGTGCCAGCAGCCCCGGACTTTCACCCTACAATGAGCAGTTCTTC.